One T cell receptor beta chain is described in this entry. Its antigen is unknown. This entry comes from a study of T cell responses to AZD1222 COVID-19 vaccine. Study-wide results and caveats: Spike regions recognized by vaccine-associated CD4 TCRs spanned the protein, led by 160-218 and 743-854. Repertoires were obtained only post-peak T cell response. Possibly, clonal diversity was underestimated; donors were largely white British and included more females.

The CDR3 is 15 amino acids. V dropped 7 bases and J dropped 9; count of bases not matched to a gene: 15. Germline CDR1 and CDR2: MNHEY and SVGAGI. The repertoire was sequenced with immunoSEQ multiplex PCR; TCRdb's copy has only in-frame clones and lacks some. This repertoire shows fewer than 200,000 clones, around 93% found once; its top ten account for 1.5% to 2%. The TCR originated in an adult in good health. V gene TRBV6-5 combines with J gene TRBJ2-1; 7 nucleotides match TRBD1. This material consisted of peripheral blood, taken on day 0 of AZD1222 vaccination. CDR3 sequence (DNA): TGTGCCAGCACCCAACCCGGGACAGAAAAGGGTGAGCAGTTCTTC. It specifies CASTQPGTEKGEQFF.